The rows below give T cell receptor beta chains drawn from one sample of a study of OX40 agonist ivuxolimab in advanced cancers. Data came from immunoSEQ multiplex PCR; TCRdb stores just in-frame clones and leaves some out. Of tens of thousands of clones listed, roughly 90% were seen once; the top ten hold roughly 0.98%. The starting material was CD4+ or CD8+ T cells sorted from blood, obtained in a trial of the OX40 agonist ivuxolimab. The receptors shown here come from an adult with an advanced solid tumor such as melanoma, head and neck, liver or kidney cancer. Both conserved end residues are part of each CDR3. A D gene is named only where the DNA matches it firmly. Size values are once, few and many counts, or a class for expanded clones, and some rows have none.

CDR3 DNA: TGTGCCAGCAGCAAGACGGACAGGGTCGGGGAGCTGTTTTTT; CDR3 protein: CASSKTDRVGELFF; J gene: TRBJ2-2; V gene: TRBV21-1; D gene: NA; clone size: NA
CDR3 DNA: TGTGCCAGCAGCTTGTATGGCGGGAGGGGCTTGAGGGAGCAGTACTTC; CDR3 protein: CASSLYGGRGLREQYF; J gene: TRBJ2-7; V gene: TRBV5-6; D gene: TRBD2; clone size: NA
CDR3 DNA: TGTGCCATCACAGGGCTTAGCAATCAGCCCCAGCATTTT; CDR3 protein: CAITGLSNQPQHF; J gene: TRBJ1-5; V gene: TRBV6-5; D gene: NA; clone size: NA
CDR3 DNA: TGTGCCAGCAGCCGGCGGGGGGCTCGTGCAGATACGCAGTATTTT; CDR3 protein: CASSRRGARADTQYF; J gene: TRBJ2-3; V gene: TRBV7-8; D gene: TRBD2; clone size: NA
CDR3 DNA: TGTGCCAGTAGTAGGGGGACCGTTTCCTACAATGAGCAGTTCTTC; CDR3 protein: CASSRGTVSYNEQFF; J gene: TRBJ2-1; V gene: TRBV19; D gene: NA; clone size: NA
CDR3 DNA: TGTGCCAGCAGTTTATCGTTTACGACAGGGTTGCACTTC; CDR3 protein: CASSLSFTTGLHF; J gene: TRBJ2-7; V gene: TRBV27; D gene: TRBD1; clone size: once
CDR3 DNA: TGTGCCAGCACCGCTCCCGGGACAGGAGCCTACGAGCAGTACTTC; CDR3 protein: CASTAPGTGAYEQYF; J gene: TRBJ2-7; V gene: TRBV28; D gene: TRBD1; clone size: few
CDR3 DNA: TGTGCCAGCTCACCACCGCTAGCGGGAGCTAATGAGCAGTTCTTC; CDR3 protein: CASSPPLAGANEQFF; J gene: TRBJ2-1; V gene: TRBV18; D gene: TRBD2; clone size: NA
CDR3 DNA: TGTGCCAGCAGTATAACAGAGCTCAATTCACCCCTCCACTTT; CDR3 protein: CASSITELNSPLHF; J gene: TRBJ1-6; V gene: TRBV2; D gene: NA; clone size: NA
CDR3 DNA: TGTGCCAGTAGCGACAATAGCGGGAGTGCCTACAATGAGCAGTTCTTC; CDR3 protein: CASSDNSGSAYNEQFF; J gene: TRBJ2-1; V gene: TRBV19; D gene: TRBD2; clone size: NA
CDR3 DNA: TGTGCCAGTAGTATCCAGGGGTTGTCCTACAATGAGCAGTTCTTC; CDR3 protein: CASSIQGLSYNEQFF; J gene: TRBJ2-1; V gene: TRBV19; D gene: NA; clone size: NA
CDR3 DNA: TGTGCCAGCTCACCGGGACTAGAGGGTGAGCAGTTCTTC; CDR3 protein: CASSPGLEGEQFF; J gene: TRBJ2-1; V gene: TRBV18; D gene: TRBD2; clone size: NA
CDR3 DNA: TGCAGCGGCGGGTCCGCGAGGGAGCAGTACTTC; CDR3 protein: CSGGSAREQYF; J gene: TRBJ2-7; V gene: TRBV29-1; D gene: NA; clone size: once
CDR3 DNA: TGTGCCAGCTCACCATTGCAGGGGGTTAACACTGAAGCTTTCTTT; CDR3 protein: CASSPLQGVNTEAFF; J gene: TRBJ1-1; V gene: TRBV18; D gene: TRBD1; clone size: NA
CDR3 DNA: TGTGCCAGCAGCTTAGATTCGTCTACGCAGTATTTT; CDR3 protein: CASSLDSSTQYF; J gene: TRBJ2-3; V gene: TRBV7-2; D gene: NA; clone size: NA
CDR3 DNA: TGTGCCAGCAGCTTAGCTGTGGCCCACGAGCAGTACTTC; CDR3 protein: CASSLAVAHEQYF; J gene: TRBJ2-7; V gene: TRBV7-2; D gene: NA; clone size: NA
CDR3 DNA: TGTGCCAGCAGCGCGGCTAGTACAGAGACCCAGTACTTC; CDR3 protein: CASSAASTETQYF; J gene: TRBJ2-5; V gene: TRBV7-9; D gene: NA; clone size: few
CDR3 DNA: TGTGCCAGCAGCTTAGGACAGGGGGCGGTCTATGGCTACACCTTC; CDR3 protein: CASSLGQGAVYGYTF; J gene: TRBJ1-2; V gene: TRBV7-2; D gene: TRBD1; clone size: once
CDR3 DNA: TGCGCCAGCCGCAATACAGGCCAAGAGACCCAGTACTTC; CDR3 protein: CASRNTGQETQYF; J gene: TRBJ2-5; V gene: TRBV5-1; D gene: NA; clone size: NA
CDR3 DNA: TGCAGCGTTGAGACGGCGAGGGCGCAGTACTTC; CDR3 protein: CSVETARAQYF; J gene: TRBJ2-7; V gene: TRBV29-1; D gene: NA; clone size: NA
CDR3 DNA: TGTGCCAGTAGTATCAGGTCCTCCAAGCGATACACAGATACGCAGTATTTT; CDR3 protein: CASSIRSSKRYTDTQYF; J gene: TRBJ2-3; V gene: TRBV19; D gene: NA; clone size: NA
CDR3 DNA: TGTGCCAGCTCACCTGACAGGTCCGAGCAGTACTTC; CDR3 protein: CASSPDRSEQYF; J gene: TRBJ2-7; V gene: TRBV18; D gene: NA; clone size: NA
CDR3 DNA: TGTGCCAGCAGTCCCCAGTGGGAGACCCAGTACTTC; CDR3 protein: CASSPQWETQYF; J gene: TRBJ2-5; V gene: TRBV6-6; D gene: NA; clone size: NA
CDR3 DNA: TGTGCCAGCACCACAGGGTCAGAGACCCAGTACTTC; CDR3 protein: CASTTGSETQYF; J gene: TRBJ2-5; V gene: TRBV2; D gene: NA; clone size: few
CDR3 DNA: TGTGCCAGTAAAGACAGGGGGCAAGTCAATCAGCCCCAGCATTTT; CDR3 protein: CASKDRGQVNQPQHF; J gene: TRBJ1-5; V gene: TRBV19; D gene: TRBD1; clone size: NA
CDR3 DNA: TGTGCCAGCAGCTTAGGGGTAGCGGGAGGAGGACGGAGGGAGACCCAGTACTTC; CDR3 protein: CASSLGVAGGGRRETQYF; J gene: TRBJ2-5; V gene: TRBV7-2; D gene: TRBD2; clone size: NA
CDR3 DNA: TGTGCCAGCAGCCCCGCCGGGACTACCTACAATGAGCAGTTCTTC; CDR3 protein: CASSPAGTTYNEQFF; J gene: TRBJ2-1; V gene: TRBV7-3; D gene: TRBD2; clone size: NA
CDR3 DNA: TGTGCCAGCAGCGTAGATTGGACAGGGAGTTTTGGCTACACCTTC; CDR3 protein: CASSVDWTGSFGYTF; J gene: TRBJ1-2; V gene: TRBV9; D gene: TRBD1; clone size: NA
CDR3 DNA: TGTGCCAGCAGCCCCGAGGGGACAGGGCGGAGTGAGCAGTTCTTC; CDR3 protein: CASSPEGTGRSEQFF; J gene: TRBJ2-1; V gene: TRBV7-3; D gene: TRBD1; clone size: NA
CDR3 DNA: TGCGCCAGCAGCTTGGCCGGGACATCGACCTACGAGCAGTACTTC; CDR3 protein: CASSLAGTSTYEQYF; J gene: TRBJ2-7; V gene: TRBV5-1; D gene: NA; clone size: NA
CDR3 DNA: TGTGCCAGCAGCCCTGGGGAGACCCAGTACTTC; CDR3 protein: CASSPGETQYF; J gene: TRBJ2-5; V gene: TRBV7-9; D gene: NA; clone size: NA
CDR3 DNA: TGTGCCAGCAGTTTTGATTATAGCAATCAGCCCCAGCATTTT; CDR3 protein: CASSFDYSNQPQHF; J gene: TRBJ1-5; V gene: TRBV6-5; D gene: NA; clone size: NA
CDR3 DNA: TGTGCCAGCAGCTTGGATACGGGGGGCCTGCCCTACGAGCAGTACTTC; CDR3 protein: CASSLDTGGLPYEQYF; J gene: TRBJ2-7; V gene: TRBV5-6; D gene: NA; clone size: NA
CDR3 DNA: TGTGCCAGCAGCTTAGTAGTAGCAGGAGGTAATGAGCAGTTCTTC; CDR3 protein: CASSLVVAGGNEQFF; J gene: TRBJ2-1; V gene: TRBV7-2; D gene: NA; clone size: NA
CDR3 DNA: TGTGCCAGCAGGCCTAGCACAGATACGCAGTATTTT; CDR3 protein: CASRPSTDTQYF; J gene: TRBJ2-3; V gene: TRBV6-6; D gene: NA; clone size: NA
CDR3 DNA: TGTGCCAGCAGCCTTCGGACTAGCGGGAGTAAAGATACGCAGTATTTT; CDR3 protein: CASSLRTSGSKDTQYF; J gene: TRBJ2-3; V gene: TRBV7-8; D gene: TRBD2; clone size: NA
CDR3 DNA: TGCGCCAGCAGCTTGAATTCAGATACGCAGTATTTT; CDR3 protein: CASSLNSDTQYF; J gene: TRBJ2-3; V gene: TRBV5-1; D gene: NA; clone size: NA
CDR3 DNA: TGTGCCAGCAGTTTTCCTGCCCGACTAGCTGTGCGACACGAGCAGTACTTC; CDR3 protein: CASSFPARLAVRHEQYF; J gene: TRBJ2-7; V gene: TRBV27; D gene: TRBD2; clone size: NA
CDR3 DNA: TGTGCCAGCAGCTTAGGTGCAGGGAGCAATCAGCCCCAGCATTTT; CDR3 protein: CASSLGAGSNQPQHF; J gene: TRBJ1-5; V gene: TRBV7-2; D gene: NA; clone size: NA
CDR3 DNA: TGTGCCAGCAGCTCGACAGGGTTCTCTGGGGCCAACGTCCTGACTTTC; CDR3 protein: CASSSTGFSGANVLTF; J gene: TRBJ2-6; V gene: TRBV7-3; D gene: TRBD1; clone size: NA
CDR3 DNA: TGTGCCATCAGCCCTGACAGCCCTGGGGCCAACGTCCTGACTTTC; CDR3 protein: CAISPDSPGANVLTF; J gene: TRBJ2-6; V gene: TRBV10-3; D gene: NA; clone size: NA
CDR3 DNA: TGTGCCAGCACGAGGGGGGAGACAGGGGGCCAGCCCCAGCATTTT; CDR3 protein: CASTRGETGGQPQHF; J gene: TRBJ1-5; V gene: TRBV28; D gene: TRBD1; clone size: NA
CDR3 DNA: TGTGCCAGCAGCCGACCCGGGACTGCTTCCTACGAGCAGTACTTC; CDR3 protein: CASSRPGTASYEQYF; J gene: TRBJ2-7; V gene: TRBV28; D gene: NA; clone size: NA
CDR3 DNA: TGTGCCAGCAGGGGGGACAGGAACACTGAAGCTTTCTTT; CDR3 protein: CASRGDRNTEAFF; J gene: TRBJ1-1; V gene: TRBV2; D gene: TRBD1; clone size: NA
CDR3 DNA: TGTGCCAGCAGTCGTGGCGGGCCCTACGAGCAGTACTTC; CDR3 protein: CASSRGGPYEQYF; J gene: TRBJ2-7; V gene: TRBV11-2; D gene: NA; clone size: NA
CDR3 DNA: TGTGCCAGCAGCCAACGATTCGGTCACACTGGCGCGAACACCGGGGAGCTGTTTTTT; CDR3 protein: CASSQRFGHTGANTGELFF; J gene: TRBJ2-2; V gene: TRBV7-6; D gene: NA; clone size: NA
CDR3 DNA: TGCAGTGCTAGAGGGGGCGGGGGAGCTTTCTTT; CDR3 protein: CSARGGGGAFF; J gene: TRBJ1-1; V gene: TRBV20-1; D gene: NA; clone size: few
CDR3 DNA: TGTGCCAGCTCATCACTAGCGAGCTCCTACAATGAGCAGTTCTTC; CDR3 protein: CASSSLASSYNEQFF; J gene: TRBJ2-1; V gene: TRBV18; D gene: TRBD2; clone size: NA
CDR3 DNA: TGTGCCAGTAGTCCTGACAGATCTGAAGAGACCCAGTACTTC; CDR3 protein: CASSPDRSEETQYF; J gene: TRBJ2-5; V gene: TRBV19; D gene: NA; clone size: NA
CDR3 DNA: TGTGCCAGCAGCCAAGTCCTTGGGGGGGAGCTGTTTTTT; CDR3 protein: CASSQVLGGELFF; J gene: TRBJ2-2; V gene: TRBV14; D gene: NA; clone size: NA
CDR3 DNA: TGTGCCAGTAGTATGAGGGGCGGACGGCCCCTGGAGCAGTACTTC; CDR3 protein: CASSMRGGRPLEQYF; J gene: TRBJ2-7; V gene: TRBV19; D gene: NA; clone size: NA
CDR3 DNA: TGTGCCAGCAGTCGGGACAGGGGGAACACCGGGGAGCTGTTTTTT; CDR3 protein: CASSRDRGNTGELFF; J gene: TRBJ2-2; V gene: TRBV6-6; D gene: TRBD1; clone size: NA
CDR3 DNA: TGTGCCAGTAGTGGTCTTCACGGGACAGGGGGCTACGAGCAGTACTTC; CDR3 protein: CASSGLHGTGGYEQYF; J gene: TRBJ2-7; V gene: TRBV19; D gene: TRBD1; clone size: NA
CDR3 DNA: TGCAGCGTTCCCGTACAGGGTAGTTTGGAGACCCAGTACTTC; CDR3 protein: CSVPVQGSLETQYF; J gene: TRBJ2-5; V gene: TRBV29-1; D gene: NA; clone size: NA